This entry describes one T cell receptor beta chain. The target antigen is unknown. Generated by immunoSEQ multiplex PCR, the TCRdb table keeps only in-frame clones and is missing some. In the table there are 100,000 to 120,000 clones, around 86% of which are singletons. The sample belongs to a study of cytomegalovirus exposure and HLA in healthy donors. Study results and limitations: The study listed roughly 160 cytomegalovirus-associated TCR beta chains.

The CDR3 length is 14 residues. Trimming pared 5 bases from V and 3 bases from J, leaving 12 bases between. Germline V gives CDR1 SGHNT, CDR2 YENEEA. The receptor's source is a woman in her late teens or twenties in good health and CMV-seropositive. Material for sequencing was PBMCs. The chain carries TRBV11-3 and TRBJ2-3; the D is unclear. The CDR3, as DNA: TGTGCCAGCAGCCCATTTACCCTAACAGATACGCAGTATTTT. Translated: CASSPFTLTDTQYF.